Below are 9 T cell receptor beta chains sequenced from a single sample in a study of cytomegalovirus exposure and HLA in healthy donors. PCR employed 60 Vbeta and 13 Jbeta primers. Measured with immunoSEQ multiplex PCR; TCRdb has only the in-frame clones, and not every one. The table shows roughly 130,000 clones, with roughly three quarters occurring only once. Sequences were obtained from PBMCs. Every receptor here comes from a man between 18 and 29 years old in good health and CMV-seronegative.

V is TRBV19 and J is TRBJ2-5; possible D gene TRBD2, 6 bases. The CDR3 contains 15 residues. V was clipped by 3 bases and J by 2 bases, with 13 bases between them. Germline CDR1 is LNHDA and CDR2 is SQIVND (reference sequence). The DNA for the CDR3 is TGTGCCAGTAGTATGGATGGGGGGAGGCAAGAGACCCAGTACTTC. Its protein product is CASSMDGGRQETQYF.

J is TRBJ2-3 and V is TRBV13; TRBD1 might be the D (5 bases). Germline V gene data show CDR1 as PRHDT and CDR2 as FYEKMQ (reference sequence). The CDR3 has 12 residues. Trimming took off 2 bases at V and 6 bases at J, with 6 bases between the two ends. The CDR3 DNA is TGTGCCAGCAGCTTATCAGGGGATACGCAGTATTTT. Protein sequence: CASSLSGDTQYF.

CDR3 DNA sequence: TGCGCCAGCAGCCAACGGGCTAGCGGGAGATATGAGCAGTTCTTC. It codes for CASSQRASGRYEQFF. The rearrangement links TRBV4-3 to TRBJ2-1, with 10 bases matching TRBD2. This CDR3 spans 15 amino acids. Germline V CDR1 and CDR2: LGHNA, YSLEER. J lost 8 bases, V lost 2 bases, and 6 bases had no gene match.

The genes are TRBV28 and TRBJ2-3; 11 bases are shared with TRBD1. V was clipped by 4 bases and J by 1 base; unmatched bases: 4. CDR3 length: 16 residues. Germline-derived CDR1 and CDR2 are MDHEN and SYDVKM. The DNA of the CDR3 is TGTGCCAGCAGTTCCCAGGACAGGGGGCGCACAGATACGCAGTATTTT. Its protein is CASSSQDRGRTDTQYF.

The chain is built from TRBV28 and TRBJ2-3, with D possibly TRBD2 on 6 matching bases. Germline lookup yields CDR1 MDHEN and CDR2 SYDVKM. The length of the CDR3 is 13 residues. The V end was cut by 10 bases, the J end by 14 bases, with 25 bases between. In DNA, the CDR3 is TGTGCCACCTTCCGGGGCGGGGACTCGACACGGTATTTT. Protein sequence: CATFRGGDSTRYF.

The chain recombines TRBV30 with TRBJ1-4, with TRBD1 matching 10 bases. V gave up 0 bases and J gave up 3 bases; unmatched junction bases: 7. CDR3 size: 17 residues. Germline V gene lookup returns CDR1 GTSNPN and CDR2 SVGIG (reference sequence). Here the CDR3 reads CAWSVWGQGTPNEKLFF. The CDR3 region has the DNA TGTGCCTGGAGTGTTTGGGGACAGGGGACTCCTAATGAAAAACTGTTTTTT.

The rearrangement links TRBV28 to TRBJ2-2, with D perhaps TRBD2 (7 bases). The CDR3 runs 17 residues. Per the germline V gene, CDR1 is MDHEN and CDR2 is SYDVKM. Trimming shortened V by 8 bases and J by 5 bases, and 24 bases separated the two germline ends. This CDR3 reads CASSPEGGRVETGELFF. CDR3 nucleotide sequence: TGTGCCAGCTCGCCTGAGGGGGGGAGGGTTGAGACCGGGGAGCTGTTTTTT. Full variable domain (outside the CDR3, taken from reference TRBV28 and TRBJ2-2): DVKVTQSSRYLVKRTGEKVFLECVQDMDHENMFWYRQDPGLGLRLIYFSYDVKMKEKGDIPEGYSVSREKKERFSLILESASTNQTSMYLCASSPEGGRVETGELFFGEGSRLTVL.

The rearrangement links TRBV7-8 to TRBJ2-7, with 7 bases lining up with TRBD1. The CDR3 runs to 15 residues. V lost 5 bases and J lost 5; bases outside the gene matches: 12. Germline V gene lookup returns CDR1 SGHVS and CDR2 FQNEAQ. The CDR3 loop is CASSPRQGPSNEQYF. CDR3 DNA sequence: TGTGCCAGCAGCCCCCGACAGGGCCCCTCTAACGAGCAGTACTTC.

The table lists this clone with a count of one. CDR3 residues: CRAGGAGGYTF. The CDR3 coding sequence is TGCAGGGCAGGGGGCGCCGGTGGCTACACCTTC. The V gene is TRBV20-1, the J gene TRBJ1-2; the match to TRBD1 covers 8 bases. Germline assignment: CDR1 DFQATT and CDR2 SNEGSKA (reference sequence). The CDR3 has 11 residues.